The rows below give T cell receptor beta chains drawn from one sample of a study of chronic HIV infection and antiretroviral therapy. TCRdb used MiXCR to reprocess the 5' RACE reads, holding one entry per CDR3 protein. The profile covers more than 30,000 distinct CDR3 sequences, with about 8.6% appearing a single time and roughly 2.7% taken by the ten largest. The material sequenced was peripheral blood. The receptors derive from an adult who had HIV and had not received antiretroviral therapy, or was an uninfected healthy control (not recorded which). CDR3s include the opening cysteine and the closing phenylalanine or tryptophan. Each record gives: V gene, J gene, clone size, CDR3 protein. Rows give clone size only sometimes, using once, few, many, or a class for an expanded clone.

TRBV29-1	TRBJ2-3	NA	CSVGLAGATDTQYF
TRBV20-1	TRBJ2-7	many	CSASFAGNPYEQYF
TRBV7-2	TRBJ1-2	many	CASSLNGQGDYGYTF
TRBV13	TRBJ2-1	many	CASSAFSGGLNEQFF
TRBV27	TRBJ2-3	many	CASSPRLAARTDTQYF
TRBV10-2	TRBJ2-7	NA	CASSDGTGSQYEQYF
TRBV29-1	TRBJ1-2	few	CSVAGRTGTGYTF
TRBV6-4	TRBJ2-1	medium-sized	CASSGTSGSANEQFF
TRBV2	TRBJ2-1	few	CASRGGAKNNEQFF
TRBV6-6	TRBJ1-5	NA	CASSYSTQGNQPQHF
TRBV11-2	TRBJ1-2	many	CASSLDRYSHRDGYTF
TRBV4-1	TRBJ2-1	few	CASSQRLADIYNEQFF
TRBV6-6	TRBJ1-1	many	CASSYRDPNTEAFF
TRBV10-1	TRBJ2-3	NA	CASSRRDHQDTQYF
TRBV6-1	TRBJ1-5	many	CASMSGSPYSNQPQHF
TRBV5-1	TRBJ2-1	NA	CASSLVAGGYNEQFF
TRBV25-1	TRBJ1-5	once	CASSGTGTNQPQHF
TRBV10-3	TRBJ2-3	many	CATQSGSTDTQYF
TRBV6-5	TRBJ2-2	many	CASRPGLAVHTGELFF
TRBV25-1	TRBJ1-1	few	CASSEGDRGRGAFF
TRBV4-2	TRBJ2-4	NA	CASSQDRGSAKNIQYF
TRBV11-1	TRBJ1-1	many	CASSLWPALNTEAFF
TRBV28	TRBJ2-3	few	CASSLSPETSPANTQYF
TRBV29-1	TRBJ2-3	many	CSVVDRALTDTQYF
TRBV28	TRBJ2-3	many	CASSLRSPSITNSTDTQYF
TRBV29-1	TRBJ1-2	few	CSVEGQGTYGYTF
TRBV29-1	TRBJ2-7	many	CSVLRGGNEQYF
TRBV7-9	TRBJ1-1	NA	CASSSDPGTGGTEAFF
TRBV27	TRBJ2-7	many	CASSFTGGLTYEQYF
TRBV10-3	TRBJ2-4	many	CAMSTGGRNIQYF
TRBV10-2	TRBJ1-1	NA	CASRAGANTEAFF
TRBV27	TRBJ2-7	many	CASSSDSPYEQYF
TRBV25-1	TRBJ2-7	many	CASSGTPVYEQYF
TRBV4-3	TRBJ1-6	NA	CASSQRESSYNSPLHF
TRBV4-2	TRBJ2-1	many	CASSQDWHEQFF
TRBV6-2/TRBV6-3	TRBJ2-7	many	CASSASGTAYEQYF
TRBV11-1	TRBJ2-1	few	CASRFRDRGFNEQFF
TRBV2	TRBJ2-6	many	CASSEFGAGSGANVLTF
TRBV29-1	TRBJ2-1	many	CSVVGPSGSYNEQFF
TRBV11-2	TRBJ2-5	many	CASSLDFGAREETQYF
TRBV4-2	TRBJ2-2	many	CASSHAGQYTGELFF
TRBV6-1	TRBJ1-1	NA	CASSVYQGKGTEAFF
TRBV4-2	TRBJ1-3	NA	CASADPGGTGNTIYF
TRBV11-1	TRBJ2-1	many	CASSLKLGQGMNEQFF
TRBV28	TRBJ2-5	NA	CASGQETQYF
TRBV29-1	TRBJ2-2	few	CSVEKGRGDTGELFF
TRBV5-1	TRBJ2-1	NA	CASSLERNEQFF
TRBV7-8	TRBJ2-3	NA	CASTWGGTQYF
TRBV14	TRBJ2-1	NA	CASSQGRNNEQFF
TRBV29-1	TRBJ2-2	NA	CSANRVGGELFF
TRBV29-1	TRBJ2-5	many	CSVEAGEITQYF
TRBV9	TRBJ2-3	many	CASSSRDADTQYF
TRBV7-2	TRBJ1-1	NA	CASSVGGANTEAFF
TRBV6-2/TRBV6-3	TRBJ2-2	many	CASHELPGELFF
TRBV28	TRBJ2-3	large	CASSLGQNTDTQYF